The 17 T cell receptor delta chains reported below all come from one sample, sequenced in a study of Vδ1+ human thymocytes. Study-level results: Thymic TRG and TRD repertoires appeared highly polyclonal.

Their antigens remain unidentified. Extracted RNA was reverse transcribed into cDNA. Pooled V-gene forward primers with one constant-region reverse primer generated the CDR3 amplicons by multiplex PCR. TCRdb re-called the multiplex PCR reads through CATT. The sample holds around 26,000 delta-chain clones; roughly 29% are singletons and the top ten take roughly 1.4%. Sequencing was performed on Vdelta1+ gamma-delta thymocytes from the thymus. Subset specified: FACS-sorted CD3+ TCRalphabeta- TCRVdelta1+ TCRVdelta2- thymocytes. The receptors were gathered from a boy under two years old who had congenital heart surgery.

As for this clone: Possible read error: a much larger clone is one base away. The chain joins TRDV1 to TRDJ1; 11 nucleotides match TRDD3. Germline lookup yields CDR1 TSWWSYY and CDR2 QGS. The CDR3 covers 19 residues. Trimming took 3 bases from V and 7 from J; bases not matched to a gene: 19. DNA of the CDR3: TGTGCTCTTGGGGACCTTCCTACCCCCCGACTGGGGGATAGGCCTAAACTCATCTTT. Protein sequence: CALGDLPTPRLGDRPKLIF.

The rearrangement uses TRDV1 and TRDJ1; 12 nucleotides line up with TRDD3. This CDR3 region has 23 residues. With V trimmed by 3 bases and J by 1 base, 24 bases remained unmatched. CDR1 and CDR2 from the germline V gene are TSWWSYY and QGS. The CDR3 sequence: CALGELTLLRGDWGILSTDKLIF. The DNA of the CDR3 is TGTGCTCTTGGGGAGCTTACCCTCCTACGTGGCGACTGGGGGATACTCAGCACCGATAAACTCATCTTT.

This clone was detected a few times. This same CDR3 is encoded by further DNA sequences in the sample. This chain connects TRDV1 to TRDJ1; TRDD3 matches 8 bases. V trimming: 2 bases; J trimming: 0 bases; junction bases outside the gene matches: 23. CDR3 length: 22 residues. CDR1 and CDR2 (germline): TSWWSYY, QGS. The DNA of the CDR3 is TGTGCTCTTGGGGAAGGTGTAACTGGGGGGTACGCGGTTTCCCGGTACACCGATAAACTCATCTTT. It specifies CALGEGVTGGYAVSRYTDKLIF.

This clone has only a few counts. The V and J genes are TRDV1 and TRDJ1, with TRDD2 matching over 7 bases. Germline trimming cut 4 bases from V and 0 bases from J; bases unmatched to any gene: 11. Per the germline V gene, CDR1 is TSWWSYY and CDR2 is QGS. CDR3 length: 17 residues. CDR3 sequence reads: CALGVPTKRENTDKLIF. The CDR3 bases are TGTGCTCTTGGGGTTCCTACGAAACGTGAAAACACCGATAAACTCATCTTT.

This clone appeared a few times. The gene calls are TRDV1 and TRDJ1; 7 bases align to TRDD3. Germline trimming cut 0 bases from V and 0 bases from J; bases unmatched to any gene: 13. Germline V gene sequence: CDR1 TSWWSYY, CDR2 QGS. This CDR3 comprises 19 residues. The CDR3 reads CALGELILLDWGNTDKLIF. DNA for the CDR3: TGTGCTCTTGGGGAACTAATCCTCCTGGACTGGGGAAACACCGATAAACTCATCTTT.

By its share, this clone is medium-sized. This same CDR3 is encoded by further DNA sequences in the sample. The chain couples TRDV1 to TRDJ1; TRDD3 might be the D (8 bases). V was clipped by 4 bases and J by 0 bases, with 30 bases between them. Germline V gene data show CDR1 as TSWWSYY and CDR2 as QGS. CDR3 size: 21 residues. The chain's CDR3 is CALGVYSYLGDRPAYTDKLIF. Here the CDR3 DNA reads TGTGCTCTTGGGGTCTATTCCTACTTGGGGGATCGTCCAGCGTACACCGATAAACTCATCTTT.

In this sample, this clone turned up a few times. Other DNA sequences from this sample encode an identical CDR3 as well. V is TRDV1 and J is TRDJ1; TRDD3 matches at 13 bases. Germline loops: CDR1 TSWWSYY, CDR2 QGS. The CDR3 has 22 amino acids. The J segment lost 3 bases and the V segment lost 1 base, leaving 20 bases of the junction unmatched. The DNA for the CDR3 is TGTGCTCTTGGGGAACGTGACCTACCTACCTCCACTGGGGGATACGTCCCCGATAAACTCATCTTT. This gives the protein CALGERDLPTSTGGYVPDKLIF.

This clone is labeled medium-sized (0.01 to 0.1%). The chain recombines TRDV1 with TRDJ1; D call uncertain. The germline V and J ends were trimmed by 4 bases and 8 bases, with 17 bases remaining between them. Per the germline V gene, CDR1 is TSWWSYY and CDR2 is QGS. The CDR3 consists of 14 residues. The DNA of the CDR3 is TGTGCTCTTGGGGCTCCGTACCCCCACCTAAAACTCATCTTT. Translated, it gives CALGAPYPHLKLIF.

This clone came up a few times. This chain links TRDV1 with TRDJ1; D remains ambiguous. V was clipped by 1 base and J by 10 bases, with 10 bases between them. CDR3 length equals 12 residues. Germline V lookup: CDR1 TSWWSYY, CDR2 QGS. The DNA for the CDR3 is TGTGCTCTTGGGGAACCCCCTCTAGTACTCATCTTT. This gives the protein CALGEPPLVLIF.

This clone is medium-sized (0.01 to 0.1%) in the sample. V gene TRDV1 combines with J gene TRDJ1; TRDD3 matches 10 bases. V lost 0 bases, J lost 0 bases, and 16 bases stayed unmatched. The CDR3 sequence is 21 residues long. Looked up from germline, CDR1 is TSWWSYY and CDR2 is QGS. The CDR3 DNA sequence: TGTGCTCTTGGGGAACTACCTATATACTGGGGGATTCCCCCCCACACCGATAAACTCATCTTT. The encoded protein is CALGELPIYWGIPPHTDKLIF.

This clone is termed medium-sized (0.01 to 0.1%). This chain links TRDV1 with TRDJ1, with 10 bases lining up with TRDD3. The CDR3 has 18 residues. Germline trimming cut 5 bases from V and 2 bases from J; bases unmatched to any gene: 14. Germline V gives CDR1 TSWWSYY, CDR2 QGS. DNA for the CDR3: TGTGCTCTTGGGAAGTCCCCAATACTGGGGGATGTGACCGATAAACTCATCTTT. It specifies CALGKSPILGDVTDKLIF.

The rearrangement joins TRDV1 to TRDJ1; D unresolved. Deletions cut 3 bases from V and 10 bases from J, with 24 bases between. Per germline, CDR1 TSWWSYY and CDR2 QGS. This CDR3 has 16 amino acids. CDR3 nucleotide sequence: TGTGCTCTTGGGGACGGGCCAGTACCCGTAGGGACCTTACTCATCTTT. As protein: CALGDGPVPVGTLLIF.

The chain couples TRDV1 to TRDJ1; 12 nucleotides line up with TRDD3. CDR1 TSWWSYY and CDR2 QGS come from the germline V gene. The CDR3 contains 21 residues. J lost 2 bases, V lost 5 bases, and 21 bases had no gene match. CDR3 amino acids: CALGPYPQGKTGGYLTDKLIF. The CDR3, as DNA: TGTGCTCTTGGGCCGTATCCCCAGGGGAAGACTGGGGGATACTTGACCGATAAACTCATCTTT.

The chain couples TRDV1 to TRDJ1; 10 bases align to TRDD3. Germline loops: CDR1 TSWWSYY, CDR2 QGS. The CDR3 runs to 19 residues. J gave up 2 bases and V 2 bases, and 14 bases lay outside the gene matches. The CDR3 here is CALGEGFFRVLGDTDKLIF. The CDR3 DNA sequence: TGTGCTCTTGGGGAAGGGTTTTTTCGGGTACTGGGGGATACCGATAAACTCATCTTT.

The V call is TRDV1, the J call TRDJ1, with D possibly being TRDD3 (5 bases). Trimming removed 2 bases from V and 3 bases from J, with 13 bases in between. CDR1 and CDR2 (germline): TSWWSYY, QGS. This CDR3 spans 15 amino acids. CDR3 nucleotide sequence: TGTGCTCTTGGGGAAGGAGAAGGGGAGGCCGATAAACTCATCTTT. Translated: CALGEGEGEADKLIF.

This clone was counted only a few times. The chain is built from TRDV1 and TRDJ1, with 7 nucleotides matching TRDD3. V lost 1 base, J lost 4 bases, and 24 bases stayed unmatched. CDR3 length: 21 amino acids. Germline V CDR1 and CDR2: TSWWSYY, QGS. This chain's CDR3 is CALGEPLKGGMPTVYSDKLIF. The CDR3 nucleotides read TGTGCTCTTGGGGAACCCCTCAAGGGGGGGATGCCAACCGTGTACAGCGATAAACTCATCTTT.

In this sample, this clone turned up a few times. Other DNA sequences in this sample translate to the same CDR3. The gene calls are TRDV1 and TRDJ1; possibly TRDD3 for D (6 bases). V was clipped by 2 bases and J by 5 bases, with 30 bases between them. Per the germline V gene, CDR1 is TSWWSYY and CDR2 is QGS. This CDR3 is 20 amino acids long. CDR3 nucleotides: TGTGCTCTTGGGGAAAATACTGGCCTACGGAGGGGATTACGTTTTGATAAACTCATCTTT. The encoded protein is CALGENTGLRRGLRFDKLIF.